This is a list of T cell receptor beta chains from one sample in a study of early T cells in non-severe SARS-CoV-2 infection. From the 5' RACE reads, TCRdb called clonotypes with MiXCR, one entry per CDR3 protein. The table records approximately 74,000 distinct CDR3 sequences, 11% to 15% of them present only once. Sequencing input: whole blood. These TCRs come from an adult who was a healthcare worker with PCR-confirmed SARS-CoV-2 infection or an uninfected control (not recorded which). Both conserved end residues are part of each CDR3. A D gene is named only where the DNA matches it firmly. The size entry is marked missing in some rows and otherwise reads once, few, many or a size class.

j_gene,d_gene,abundance,v_gene,CDR3nt,CDR3aa
TRBJ2-5,TRBD1,few,TRBV2,TGTGCCAGCAGGCCCCTAGGGACAGCGCAAGAGACCCAGTACTTC,CASRPLGTAQETQYF
TRBJ1-2,TRBD1,NA,TRBV4-3,TGCGCCAGCAGCCAAGATGTACAGGGGGATGTCTATGGCTACACCTTC,CASSQDVQGDVYGYTF
TRBJ2-1,NA,few,TRBV6-5,TGTGCCAGCCGACTAGACTCCTACAATGAGCAGTTCTTC,CASRLDSYNEQFF
TRBJ2-7,NA,many,TRBV30,TGTGCCTGGTCCTCAATTGTCTACGAGCAGTACTTC,CAWSSIVYEQYF
TRBJ2-5,NA,NA,TRBV7-2,TGTGCCAGCAGCTGGGCAGCCCTCCAAGAGACCCAGTACTTC,CASSWAALQETQYF
TRBJ2-1,NA,many,TRBV29-1,TGCAGCGTTGAAGAGGGCAATGAGCAGTTCTTC,CSVEEGNEQFF
TRBJ2-3,TRBD1,medium-sized,TRBV28,TGTGCCAGCAGTTTAACGGGACAGTACACAGATACGCAGTATTTT,CASSLTGQYTDTQYF
TRBJ2-1,NA,few,TRBV7-2,TGTGCCAGCAGCTTAGAACCAACGGTAAAAAATGAGCAGTTCTTC,CASSLEPTVKNEQFF
TRBJ2-3,NA,few,TRBV20-1,TGCAGCCCCCAGGGGCGGACAGATACGCAGTATTTT,CSPQGRTDTQYF
TRBJ1-1,NA,NA,TRBV28,TGTGCCAGCAGCCGGGGGGGTGAAGCTTTCTTT,CASSRGGEAFF
TRBJ2-3,TRBD2,few,TRBV5-1,TGCGCCAGCAGCTTGCCCCTAGCGGAAACAGATACGCAGTATTTT,CASSLPLAETDTQYF
TRBJ2-7,NA,NA,TRBV29-1,TGCAGCGGTAAGGACAGTTCGAGGGAGCAGTACTTC,CSGKDSSREQYF
TRBJ2-1,NA,few,TRBV23-1,TGCGCCAGCAGTCAATCGGCACGCTCCTACAATGAGCAGTTCTTC,CASSQSARSYNEQFF
TRBJ2-3,NA,NA,TRBV18,TGTGCCAGCTCACCATCTGTTCGGTCAACTAGCACAGATACGCAGTATTTT,CASSPSVRSTSTDTQYF
TRBJ2-7,NA,NA,TRBV29-1,TGCAGCGTTGAAGGAGATCGGGCAGGCATCTACGAGCAGTACTTC,CSVEGDRAGIYEQYF
TRBJ2-1,NA,NA,TRBV28,TGTGCCAGCAGCGACCTCGGGACGGGAGACAATGAGCAGTTCTTC,CASSDLGTGDNEQFF
TRBJ2-7,NA,NA,TRBV10-3,TGTGCCATCAGTGAGTCGATTGGCGGCTACGAGCAGTACTTC,CAISESIGGYEQYF
TRBJ1-2,NA,NA,TRBV19,TGTGCCAGTAGTAGTCAGGGACGGGCGAGGACATCCAACTATGGCTACACCTTC,CASSSQGRARTSNYGYTF
TRBJ2-3,NA,many,TRBV11-3,TGTGCCAGCAGCTCCGGTGGGGGGCGCCTAATGGGGACGCAGTATTTT,CASSSGGGRLMGTQYF
TRBJ1-1,NA,few,TRBV20-1,TGCAGTGCTAGAGCCCCTGACATGAACACTGAAGCTTTCTTT,CSARAPDMNTEAFF
TRBJ2-7,TRBD2,few,TRBV6-1,TGTGCCAGCAGTGGCACGGGGAGCGGGGTCCGCGACGAGCAGTACTTC,CASSGTGSGVRDEQYF
TRBJ2-1,NA,few,TRBV6-2/TRBV6-3,TGTGCCAGCAGTTCTCCCTCCCCGGCCGGGGGAAATGAGCAGTTCTTC,CASSSPSPAGGNEQFF
TRBJ2-3,NA,NA,TRBV18,TGTGCCAGCTCACCGTTAGGCGTCGCAGATACGCAGTATTTT,CASSPLGVADTQYF
TRBJ1-5,NA,medium-sized,TRBV20-1,TGCAGTGCGAAGGGGGATAGCAATCAGCCCCAGCATTTT,CSAKGDSNQPQHF
TRBJ1-2,NA,many,TRBV10-3,TGTGCCATCAGGGACAGCCAAAACTATGGCTACACCTTC,CAIRDSQNYGYTF
TRBJ2-1,NA,NA,TRBV28,TGTGCCAGCAGATCTCCCGGGACTCACTACAATGAGCAGTTCTTC,CASRSPGTHYNEQFF
TRBJ2-1,NA,NA,TRBV6-2/TRBV6-3,TGTGCCAGCAGTTCCCGACAGGACTCCTACAATGAGCAGTTCTTC,CASSSRQDSYNEQFF
TRBJ1-2,TRBD1,NA,TRBV29-1,TGCAGCGCCGACTCCTCGACAGGGGCGGATGGTGGCTACACCTTC,CSADSSTGADGGYTF
TRBJ2-5,NA,NA,TRBV18,TGTGCCAGCTCACCTGCAGGACAGCAAGAGACCCAGTACTTC,CASSPAGQQETQYF
TRBJ2-1,NA,few,TRBV4-1,TGCGCCAGCAGCCAAGTAGGAGGGCCAGGCAATGAGCAGTTCTTC,CASSQVGGPGNEQFF
TRBJ1-6,NA,NA,TRBV7-8,TGTGCCAGCAGCCCGCAGGGGCAGAATTCACCCCTCCATTTT,CASSPQGQNSPLHF
TRBJ1-1,NA,NA,TRBV7-8,TGTGCCAGCTGCTTGGCAGGGCGTGGGGAGGCTTTCTTT,CASCLAGRGEAFF
TRBJ2-3,TRBD2,NA,TRBV4-2,TGTGCCAGCAGCCAAGGACTAGCGGGGGGTCTTGATACGCAGTATTTT,CASSQGLAGGLDTQYF
TRBJ2-7,NA,NA,TRBV14,TGTGCCAGCAGCCAAACCGGGACCCAAGCTAGGGAGCAGTACTTC,CASSQTGTQAREQYF
TRBJ2-2,NA,NA,TRBV7-2,TGTGCCAGCAGCCCCAGGGTCGGGGAGCTGTTTTTT,CASSPRVGELFF
TRBJ1-2,TRBD1,few,TRBV9,TGTGCCAGCAGCCCTACAGGGGGCGTCTATGGCTACACCTTC,CASSPTGGVYGYTF
TRBJ1-5,TRBD1,many,TRBV2,TGTGCCAGCAGTACGGACAGGGGCAATCAGCCCCAGCATTTT,CASSTDRGNQPQHF
TRBJ2-7,NA,NA,TRBV18,TGTGCCAGCTCAGGGCAGGGAAGTGACGAGCAGTACTTC,CASSGQGSDEQYF
TRBJ1-2,TRBD1,NA,TRBV7-2,TGTGCCAGCAGCTCTAGGATCGACAGGGGGCATGGCTACACCTTC,CASSSRIDRGHGYTF
TRBJ1-1,TRBD1,few,TRBV5-1,TGCGCCAGCAGCTTAGACCGAGGGGGCCCAGACACTGAAGCTTTCTTT,CASSLDRGGPDTEAFF
TRBJ2-7,TRBD1,NA,TRBV6-1,TGTGCCAGCACTCACGGGACAGGGATCTACAACGAGCAGTACTTC,CASTHGTGIYNEQYF